The 23 T cell receptor beta chains below were found in one sample sequenced in a study of blood T cell repertoires in COVID-19. The assay was immunoSEQ multiplex PCR, and TCRdb's table has in-frame clones only and misses some. The sample lists some 350,000 clones; roughly 89% were seen once. Sequenced input: peripheral blood. The receptors were gathered from a man between 18 and 29 years old with active or convalescent COVID-19.

This clone was found once. The rearrangement uses TRBV6-6 and TRBJ2-1; 8 positions match TRBD2. Losses at the gene ends were 4 bases for V and 13 bases for J; bases not matched to a gene: 3. CDR1 and CDR2 (germline): MNHNY, SVGAGI (reference sequence). This CDR3 comprises 11 residues. The CDR3 region has the DNA TGTGCCAGCAGTTCGGGGGGGGGACAGTTCTTC. Amino acid sequence: CASSSGGGQFF.

This clone showed up just once. The chain links TRBV10-1 to TRBJ2-7, with 12 bases aligning to TRBD2. Looked up from germline, CDR1 is WNHNN and CDR2 is SYGVQD (reference sequence). The junction had 3 bases not matched to a gene; V was cut back by 9 bases and J by 3 bases. CDR3 length equals 13 residues. CDR3 in amino acids: CARRLAGDYEQYF. The CDR3 DNA is TGCGCCAGAAGACTAGCGGGAGACTACGAGCAGTACTTC.

The V gene is TRBV5-6, the J gene TRBJ2-5; maybe TRBD1 (6 bases). Germline CDR1 is SGHDT and CDR2 is YYEEEE. V lost 2 bases, J lost 2 bases, and 13 bases lay in between. The CDR3 totals 15 residues. This chain's CDR3 is CASSFMGDTQETQYF. The DNA of the CDR3 is TGTGCCAGCAGCTTTATGGGGGACACGCAAGAGACCCAGTACTTC.

This sequence joins TRBV7-9 and TRBJ2-1; D gene uncertain. V was cut by 0 bases and J by 5 bases, with 8 bases left in between. Germline values: CDR1 SEHNR, CDR2 FQNEAQ (reference sequence). The CDR3 loop spans 14 amino acids. CDR3 nucleotide sequence: TGTGCCAGCAGCTTAGCCCCAGGTCACAATGAGCAGTTCTTC. Protein sequence: CASSLAPGHNEQFF.

The J gene is TRBJ2-7, the V gene TRBV18; D is possibly TRBD1 (6 bases). V dropped 3 bases and J dropped 6 bases, with 12 bases sitting between them. Germline assignment: CDR1 KGHSH and CDR2 LQKENI. The CDR3 loop spans 13 amino acids. CDR3 sequence reads: CASSPTQGTEQYF. CDR3 bases: TGTGCCAGCTCACCCACGCAGGGGACCGAGCAGTACTTC.

The chain combines TRBV6-2 or TRBV6-3 with TRBJ1-2, with a possible D match to TRBD1 (6 bases). The CDR3 is 14 amino acids. The V end was cut by 5 bases, the J end by 3 bases, with 13 bases between. Germline V CDR1 and CDR2: MNHEY, SVGEGT. The CDR3 loop is CASSTRGTHYGYTF. In DNA, the CDR3 is TGTGCCAGCAGTACCCGAGGGACACACTATGGCTACACCTTC.

This sequence joins TRBV19 and TRBJ2-7, with a weak D call TRBD1 (6 bases). The germline gives CDR1 LNHDA, CDR2 SQIVND (reference sequence). Trimming pared 3 bases from V and 5 bases from J, leaving 14 bases between. CDR3 length: 14 amino acids. The CDR3 protein is CASSISSGVDEQYF. The CDR3 DNA reads TGTGCCAGTAGTATTTCCTCAGGGGTCGACGAGCAGTACTTC.

The chain carries TRBV3-1 (or the pseudogene TRBV3-2) and TRBJ1-1; a weak D match, TRBD1 (5 bases). With 0 bases removed from V and 0 bases from J, the gap between germline ends came to 14 bases. This CDR3 is 17 amino acids long. CDR1 is LGHDT and CDR2 is YNNKEL in the germline V gene (reference sequence). CDR3 nucleotide sequence: TGTGCCAGCAGCCAAGAGTTGGGGGGGTCCATGAACACTGAAGCTTTCTTT. Its protein product is CASSQELGGSMNTEAFF.

V gene TRBV18 combines with J gene TRBJ2-7; 10 bases are shared with TRBD1. Looked up from germline, CDR1 is KGHSH and CDR2 is LQKENI. V lost 5 bases, J lost 5 bases, and 9 bases stayed unmatched. This CDR3 contains 15 residues. This chain's CDR3 is CASSKPGTGVDEQYF. The CDR3 DNA reads TGTGCCAGCTCAAAGCCCGGGACAGGGGTCGACGAGCAGTACTTC.

This rearrangement joins TRBV5-5 to TRBJ2-7; 8 nucleotides align to TRBD2. J was trimmed by 4 bases and V by 3 bases; bases with no gene match: 9. This CDR3 is built from 15 residues. CDR1 is SGHKS, CDR2 YYEKEE, per germline (reference sequence). In nucleotides, the CDR3 is TGTGCCAGCAGCTATACAGCGGGAGCGCGGTACGAGCAGTACTTC. Its protein product is CASSYTAGARYEQYF.

This clone was seen only once. The chain joins TRBV13 to TRBJ2-1, with D perhaps TRBD1 (5 bases). The CDR3 spans 13 residues. The V and J ends lost 2 bases and 8 bases respectively, with 10 bases between them. The V gene's germline CDR1 is PRHDT and CDR2 FYEKMQ (reference sequence). The CDR3 loop reads CASSLRRVYEQFF. The CDR3 nucleotides read TGTGCCAGCAGCTTACGCAGGGTATATGAGCAGTTCTTC.

J is TRBJ2-6 and V is TRBV6-5, with 7 bases lining up with TRBD1. The CDR3 has 15 amino acids. Trimming removed 6 bases from V and 4 bases from J; junction bases left unmatched: 6. The germline V gene encodes CDR1 MNHEY and CDR2 SVGAGI. This CDR3 reads CASRGQALGANVLTF. Here the CDR3 DNA reads TGTGCCAGCAGAGGACAGGCTCTGGGGGCCAACGTCCTGACTTTC.

The CDR3 region has the DNA TGTGCCAGCAGCTCCGGACTAGCGGCCTACAATGAGCAGTTCTTC. This translates into CASSSGLAAYNEQFF. The chain links TRBV7-3 to TRBJ2-1; TRBD2 agrees at 10 bases. CDR1 is SGHTA and CDR2 is FQGTGA in the germline V gene. Trimming cost V 4 bases and J 2 bases; bases outside gene matches: 2. The CDR3 has 15 residues.

This chain uses TRBV7-9 with TRBJ1-1, with D unclear. The CDR3 spans 14 residues. Looked up from germline, CDR1 is SEHNR and CDR2 is FQNEAQ (reference sequence). Trimming pared 3 bases from V and 3 bases from J, leaving 11 bases between. The CDR3 spells CASSFGVSDTEAFF. The CDR3 bases are TGTGCCAGCAGCTTTGGAGTTTCGGACACTGAAGCTTTCTTT.

This sequence joins TRBV7-2 and TRBJ1-6, with D uncertain. CDR1 is SGHTA and CDR2 is FQGNSA in the germline V gene. Trimming took 0 bases from V and 5 from J, leaving 17 bases between them. The CDR3 is 18 amino acids. In nucleotides, the CDR3 is TGTGCCAGCAGCTTAGCCTACAGCACCCTAACACATAATTCACCCCTCCACTTT. Translation gives CASSLAYSTLTHNSPLHF.

The rearrangement links TRBV27 to TRBJ2-7; TRBD2 might be the D (6 bases). Trimming cost V 2 bases and J 6 bases, with 11 bases left between them. Per the germline V gene, CDR1 is MNHEY and CDR2 is SMNVEV (reference sequence). CDR3 size: 13 residues. The CDR3 region has the DNA TGTGCCAGCAGTTTAGGCGGGACCTTCGAGCAGTACTTC. Translation: CASSLGGTFEQYF.

V and J are TRBV6-2 or TRBV6-3 and TRBJ2-1, with TRBD1 identical over 9 bases. Trimming removed 6 bases from V and 0 bases from J; junction bases left unmatched: 6. Germline V gene lookup returns CDR1 MNHEY and CDR2 SVGEGT. This CDR3 has 16 residues. The CDR3 loop is CASSRNRGHSYNEQFF. The CDR3 nucleotides read TGTGCCAGCAGCCGCAACAGGGGGCACTCCTACAATGAGCAGTTCTTC.

The sample holds one count of this clone. The chain joins TRBV19 to TRBJ1-2, with D unresolved. CDR1 and CDR2 from the germline V gene are LNHDA and SQIVND (reference sequence). The CDR3 totals 14 residues. V was trimmed by 7 bases and J by 4 bases, leaving 16 bases between them. The CDR3 here is CASTGGLPSYGYTF. Here the CDR3 DNA reads TGTGCCAGTACCGGAGGACTACCCTCCTATGGCTACACCTTC.

V is TRBV28 and J is TRBJ1-2; tentative D call: TRBD1 (6 bases). Deletions cut 3 bases from V and 4 bases from J, with 12 bases between. Germline V gives CDR1 MDHEN, CDR2 SYDVKM. This CDR3 has 14 residues. The CDR3 here is CASSFLGQSYGYTF. CDR3 coding DNA: TGTGCCAGCAGTTTTTTAGGACAGTCCTATGGCTACACCTTC.

The count of this clone is one. Other DNA sequences of this sample code for an identical CDR3. This CDR3 is CASSVGQGAGEQYF. CDR3 nucleotides: TGTGCCAGCAGCGTAGGACAGGGGGCAGGTGAGCAGTACTTC. This rearrangement joins TRBV9 to TRBJ2-7; TRBD1 aligns across 10 bases. CDR1 and CDR2 from the germline V gene are SGDLS and YYNGEE. The length of the CDR3 is 14 residues. V dropped 0 bases and J dropped 7; count of bases not matched to a gene: 4.

This chain joins TRBV28 and TRBJ2-7; 10 positions match TRBD2. After removal of 6 bases from V and 6 bases from J, the junction contained 8 bases not matched to a gene. Looked up from germline, CDR1 is MDHEN and CDR2 is SYDVKM. The CDR3 is 14 residues long. CDR3 amino acids: CASSLTSGPLEQYF. CDR3 nucleotide sequence: TGTGCCAGCAGCCTGACTAGCGGGCCCCTCGAGCAGTACTTC.

The rearrangement uses TRBV7-9 and TRBJ1-5; no definite D call. The CDR3 covers 14 residues. V lost 4 bases and J 0 bases, leaving 7 bases between the germline ends. Germline V lookup: CDR1 SEHNR, CDR2 FQNEAQ (reference sequence). CDR3 sequence reads: CASSSPFSNQPQHF. As DNA, the CDR3 is TGTGCCAGCAGCTCCCCGTTTAGCAATCAGCCCCAGCATTTT.

This chain links TRBV7-9 with TRBJ1-1; unclear D gene. From germline, CDR1 is SEHNR and CDR2 FQNEAQ (reference sequence). Trimming took 7 bases from V and 8 from J, leaving 17 bases between them. The CDR3 totals 13 residues. CDR3 sequence: CASNRLGREEAFF. The DNA for the CDR3 is TGTGCCAGCAACCGACTTGGGAGGGAAGAAGCTTTCTTT.